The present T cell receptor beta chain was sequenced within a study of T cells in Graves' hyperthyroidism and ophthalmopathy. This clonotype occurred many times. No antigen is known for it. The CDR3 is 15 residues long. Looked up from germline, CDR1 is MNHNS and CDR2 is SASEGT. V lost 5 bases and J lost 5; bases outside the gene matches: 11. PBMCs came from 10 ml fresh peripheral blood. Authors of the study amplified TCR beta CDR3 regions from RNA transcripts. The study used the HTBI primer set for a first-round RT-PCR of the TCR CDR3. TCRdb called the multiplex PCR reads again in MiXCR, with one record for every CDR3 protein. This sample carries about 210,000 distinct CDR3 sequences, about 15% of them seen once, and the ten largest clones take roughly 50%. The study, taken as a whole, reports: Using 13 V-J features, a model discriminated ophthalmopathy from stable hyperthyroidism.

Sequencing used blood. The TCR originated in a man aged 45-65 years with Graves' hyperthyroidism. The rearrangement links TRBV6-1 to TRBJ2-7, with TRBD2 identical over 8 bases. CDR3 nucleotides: TGTGCCAGCAGTCCCGCCTCGCTAGCGGGCAACGAGCAGTACTTC. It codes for CASSPASLAGNEQYF.